Following are 24 T cell receptor beta chains from one sample sequenced in a study of multiple sclerosis patients with progressive multifocal leukoencephalopathy. Time point described: about a year of natalizumab therapy. Sequencing used immunoSEQ multiplex PCR; TCRdb keeps in-frame clones, though not all of them. This repertoire shows more than 20,000 clones, roughly 90% found once; its top ten account for about 2.3%. The sequenced sample was PBMCs, obtained from a patient treated with natalizumab. These receptors were obtained from a man under 40 with multiple sclerosis.

The chain is built from TRBV5-3 and TRBJ2-7; TRBD2 matches at 16 bases. TRBV5-3 is placed among ORFs of uncertain function. CDR3 length equals 20 residues. V lost 4 bases and J lost 4; bases outside the gene matches: 17. The CDR3 region has the DNA TGTGCCAGAAGCCCATTTCCCGGGACTAGCGGGAGGGCCCCTTCTTACGAGCAGTACTTC. Its protein is CARSPFPGTSGRAPSYEQYF.

The chain uses TRBV27 and TRBJ1-1; 10 positions match TRBD1. The CDR3 is made up of 13 amino acids. J lost 7 bases, V lost 6 bases, and 5 bases had no gene match. The germline V gene encodes CDR1 MNHEY and CDR2 SMNVEV (reference sequence). DNA for the CDR3: TGTGCCAGCAGCCTGGGACAGGGGTTTGAAGCTTTCTTT. Translated, it gives CASSLGQGFEAFF.

The rearrangement links TRBV19 to TRBJ2-3; D ambiguous. Germline V gene sequence: CDR1 LNHDA, CDR2 SQIVND (reference sequence). Trimming shortened V by 4 bases and J by 4 bases, and 3 bases separated the two germline ends. The CDR3 covers 11 residues. The DNA of the CDR3 is TGTGCCAGTAGTACGGCAGATACGCAGTATTTT. Translation: CASSTADTQYF.

The chain combines TRBV7-9 with TRBJ1-4; 8 nucleotides align to TRBD1. CDR3 length equals 15 residues. Trimming at V came to 2 bases and at J to 8 bases, leaving 7 bases not matched to a gene. Germline V CDR1 and CDR2: SEHNR, FQNEAQ (reference sequence). CDR3 nucleotides: TGTGCCAGCAGCTTAACCGACAGGGGTAGGGAAAAACTGTTTTTT. Amino acid sequence: CASSLTDRGREKLFF. The entire variable domain, with the rest obtained from reference TRBV7-9 and TRBJ1-4, is as follows: DTGVSQNPRHKITKRGQNVTFRCDPISEHNRLYWYRQTLGQGPEFLTYFQNEAQLEKSRLLSDRFSAERPKGSFSTLEIQRTEQGDSAMYLCASSLTDRGREKLFFGSGTQLSVL.

V gene TRBV6-6 combines with J gene TRBJ1-2; D is perhaps TRBD1 (5 bases). Germline V gene data show CDR1 as MNHNY and CDR2 as SVGAGI (reference sequence). Between the trimmed V and J ends, which lost 6 bases and 6 bases, there was a span of 11 bases. The CDR3 is made up of 12 amino acids. CDR3 nucleotides: TGTGCCAGCAGGGCCGGGGGTGATGGCTACACCTTC. Amino acid sequence: CASRAGGDGYTF.

The chain is built from TRBV7-8 and TRBJ2-1, with 7 bases fitting TRBD2. The germline V gene has CDR1 SGHVS and CDR2 FQNEAQ. The CDR3 totals 15 residues. After removal of 5 bases from V and 6 bases from J, the junction contained 10 bases not matched to a gene. CDR3 in amino acids: CASSPEGGAANEQFF. The CDR3 coding sequence is TGTGCCAGCAGCCCCGAGGGAGGGGCGGCCAATGAGCAGTTCTTC.

J is TRBJ1-3 and V is TRBV11-2; D call uncertain. This CDR3 region has 17 residues. Per germline, CDR1 SGHAT and CDR2 FQNNGV. Trimming took off 2 bases at V and 3 bases at J, with 17 bases between the two ends. The CDR3 region is CASSLTPGLQVGNTIYF. As DNA, the CDR3 is TGTGCCAGCAGCTTAACACCCGGACTGCAGGTTGGAAACACCATATATTTT.

The chain joins TRBV6-1 to TRBJ1-3; D gene unclear. There are 16 residues in the CDR3. Germline CDR1 and CDR2: MNHNS and SASEGT. Trimming removed 4 bases at V and 2 bases at J, with 15 bases between. The CDR3 reads CASSVRGKSAGNTIYF. CDR3 coding DNA: TGTGCCAGCAGTGTCCGAGGCAAAAGCGCTGGAAACACCATATATTTT.

This clone was found a few times. At one boundary the junction diverges from the germline segment, which might be a read error. The gene calls are TRBV7-9 and TRBJ1-1; maybe TRBD1 (6 bases). The CDR3 runs 14 residues. Germline lookup yields CDR1 SEHNR and CDR2 FQNEAQ (reference sequence). The CDR3, as DNA: TGTGCCAGCACTCCAGCGAGGGGGAACGCTGAAGCTTTCTTT. It is translated as CASTPARGNAEAFF.

Here the CDR3 reads CSVGTNSNQPQHF. The CDR3 nucleotides are TGCAGCGTTGGGACTAATAGCAATCAGCCCCAGCATTTT. The chain couples TRBV29-1 to TRBJ1-5; D remains ambiguous. CDR1 SQVTM and CDR2 ANQGSEA come from the germline V gene. CDR3 size: 13 residues. Trimming removed 4 bases from V and 0 bases from J, with 7 bases in between. Supplemented by reference TRBV29-1 and TRBJ1-5, the full variable domain reads SAVISQKPSRDICQRGTSLTIQCQVDSQVTMMFWYRQQPGQSLTLIATANQGSEATYESGFVIDKFPISRPNLTFSTLTVSNMSPEDSSIYLCSVGTNSNQPQHFGDGTRLSIL.

The chain uses TRBV30 and TRBJ2-5, with a possible D match to TRBD2 (6 bases). Trimming cost V 4 bases and J 1 base, with 13 bases left between them. Germline-derived CDR1 and CDR2 are GTSNPN and SVGIG (reference sequence). This CDR3 is 14 amino acids long. The CDR3 nucleotides read TGTGCCTGGAATGGCGGAGGGGTCCAAGAGACCCAGTACTTC. Protein product: CAWNGGGVQETQYF.

The chain recombines TRBV6-1 with TRBJ2-1; weak D call: TRBD2 (5 bases). With 3 bases removed from V and 5 bases from J, the gap between germline ends came to 14 bases. This CDR3 contains 15 residues. CDR1 and CDR2 (germline): MNHNS, SASEGT. CDR3 coding DNA: TGTGCCAGCAGTGAGCTTCTCGGAGGCAACAATGAGCAGTTCTTC. It is translated as CASSELLGGNNEQFF.

This chain connects TRBV6-1 to TRBJ2-7; no firm D call. V was shortened by 2 bases and J by 2 bases, with 4 bases between the two germline ends. Germline lookup yields CDR1 MNHNS and CDR2 SASEGT. This CDR3 is 12 amino acids long. CDR3 amino acids: CASSESAYEQYV. The CDR3 DNA is TGTGCCAGCAGTGAATCTGCCTACGAGCAGTACGTC.

This clone was counted once. The V gene is TRBV5-4, the J gene TRBJ1-1, with a tentative D call TRBD1 (6 bases). The germline CDR1 and CDR2 sequences are SGHNT and YYREEE (reference sequence). V lost 1 base and J lost 4, with 8 bases in between. The CDR3 runs to 13 residues. The CDR3 is CASSLTGSTEAFF. In DNA, the CDR3 is TGTGCCAGCAGCTTGACAGGGAGCACTGAAGCTTTCTTT.

This clone was observed once. This chain links TRBV9 with TRBJ1-2, with D unclear. The CDR3 sequence is 14 residues long. The V end was cut by 0 bases, the J end by 2 bases, with 8 bases between. Germline CDR1 SGDLS, CDR2 YYNGEE. This CDR3 is CASSVDPENYGYTF. CDR3 in DNA: TGTGCCAGCAGCGTAGACCCTGAAAACTATGGCTACACCTTC.

This chain joins TRBV4-1 and TRBJ2-2, with D unresolved. This CDR3 is 14 amino acids long. Germline V lookup: CDR1 MGHRA, CDR2 YSYEKL. Between the trimmed V and J ends, which lost 6 bases and 3 bases, there was a span of 11 bases. The CDR3 DNA follows: TGCGCCAGCAGAGCAGGATTATACACCGGGGAGCTGTTTTTT. It translates to CASRAGLYTGELFF.

The chain links TRBV10-3 to TRBJ2-7; a possible D gene is TRBD2 (6 bases). CDR1 and CDR2 (germline): ENHRY, SYGVKD. The germline V and J ends were trimmed by 10 bases and 1 base, with 14 bases remaining between them. This CDR3 is built from 13 residues. CDR3 in DNA: TGTGCCAGCAGGGCGGGACTGTCCTACGAGCAGTACGTC. Its translation is CASRAGLSYEQYV.

The sample holds one count of this clone. The rearrangement links TRBV29-1 to TRBJ1-1; weak D call: TRBD1 (5 bases). V was clipped by 8 bases and J by 5 bases, with 18 bases between them. There are 13 residues in the CDR3. Germline V CDR1 and CDR2: SQVTM, ANQGSEA. CDR3 coding DNA: TGCAGCCTTGGGTCGGGGCCGCAGACTGAAGCTTTCTTT. This encodes CSLGSGPQTEAFF. Together with reference TRBV29-1 and TRBJ1-1, the CDR3 gives the full variable domain: SAVISQKPSRDICQRGTSLTIQCQVDSQVTMMFWYRQQPGQSLTLIATANQGSEATYESGFVIDKFPISRPNLTFSTLTVSNMSPEDSSIYLCSLGSGPQTEAFFGQGTRLTVV.

The chain links TRBV4-3 to TRBJ1-5; a possible D gene is TRBD1 (5 bases). The CDR3 spans 15 residues. The V gene lost 0 bases and the J gene lost 7 bases, with 13 bases spanning the gap. CDR1 is LGHNA, CDR2 YSLEER, per germline. The DNA of the CDR3 is TGCGCCAGCAGCCAAGATTTATTTAGGGGACAGCCCCAGCATTTT. This gives the protein CASSQDLFRGQPQHF.

The chain is built from TRBV7-9 and TRBJ1-5; D is ambiguous. The CDR3 sequence is 14 residues long. V lost 6 bases and J lost 0, with 9 bases in between. Per the germline V gene, CDR1 is SEHNR and CDR2 is FQNEAQ (reference sequence). The CDR3 coding sequence is TGTGCCAGCAGTCCAGTTACTAGCAATCAGCCCCAGCATTTT. Translating it yields CASSPVTSNQPQHF.

The chain is built from TRBV18 and TRBJ1-5; TRBD1 matches at 12 bases. J was trimmed by 0 bases and V by 0 bases; bases with no gene match: 3. Germline CDR1 reads KGHSH; CDR2 reads LQKENI. The CDR3 runs to 18 residues. Here the CDR3 reads CASSPPGTGGPSNQPQHF. Here the CDR3 DNA reads TGTGCCAGCTCACCACCTGGGACAGGGGGCCCTAGCAATCAGCCCCAGCATTTT.

The CDR3 region is CATSRGTSGRKENEQFF. The CDR3 DNA follows: TGTGCCACCAGCAGAGGGACTAGCGGGAGAAAGGAGAATGAGCAGTTCTTC. The chain employs TRBV15 and TRBJ2-1; 13 bases line up with TRBD2. The CDR3 loop spans 17 amino acids. The V gene end was trimmed by 1 base and the J gene end by 7 bases; junction bases not matched to a gene: 7. Germline V gives CDR1 LNHNV, CDR2 YYDKDF (reference sequence).

Points on this clone: Germline and junction disagree at one end, which may indicate a read error. The V and J genes are TRBV20-1 and TRBJ1-2, with D unclear. Germline values: CDR1 DFQATT, CDR2 SNEGSKA (reference sequence). The length of the CDR3 is 8 residues. The CDR3 bases are TGCAGTGCTAGAGGAGGGTCCTTC. It specifies CSARGGSF.

This rearrangement joins TRBV21-1 to TRBJ2-1; the listed D gene, TRBD2, was not tested against the DNA. TRBV21-1 is flagged as a pseudogene. The CDR3 is 17 residues long. CDR3 nucleotides: TGTGCCAGCAGCCTCCGACTAGCGGGAGTGGAATACAATGAGCAGTTCTTC. It encodes CASSLRLAGVEYNEQFF.